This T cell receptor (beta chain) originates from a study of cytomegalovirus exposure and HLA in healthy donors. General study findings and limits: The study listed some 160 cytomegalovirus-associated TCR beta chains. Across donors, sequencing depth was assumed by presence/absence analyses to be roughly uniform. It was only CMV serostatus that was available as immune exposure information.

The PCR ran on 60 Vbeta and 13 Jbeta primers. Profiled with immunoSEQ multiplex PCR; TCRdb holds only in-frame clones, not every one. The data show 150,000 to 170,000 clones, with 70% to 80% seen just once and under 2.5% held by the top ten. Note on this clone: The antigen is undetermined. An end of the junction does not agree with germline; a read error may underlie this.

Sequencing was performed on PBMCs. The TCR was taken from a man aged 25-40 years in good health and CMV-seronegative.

CDR3 nucleotides: TGTTCCAGCAGCGCACCACCTAGCGGGGGAGTTTATGAGCAGTTCTTC. This encodes CSSSAPPSGGVYEQFF. V and J are TRBV7-9 and TRBJ2-1; TRBD2 matches 10 bases. CDR1 and CDR2 from the germline V gene are SEHNR and FQNEAQ (reference sequence). This CDR3 comprises 16 residues.